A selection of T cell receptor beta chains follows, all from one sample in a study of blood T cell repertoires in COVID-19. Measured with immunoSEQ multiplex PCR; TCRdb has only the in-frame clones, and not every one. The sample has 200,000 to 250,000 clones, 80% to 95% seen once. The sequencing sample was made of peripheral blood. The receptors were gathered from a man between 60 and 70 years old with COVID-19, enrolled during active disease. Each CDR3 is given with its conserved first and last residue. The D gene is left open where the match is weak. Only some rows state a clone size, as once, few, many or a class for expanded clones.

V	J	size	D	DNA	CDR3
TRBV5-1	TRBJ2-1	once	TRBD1	TGCGCCAGCAGCTTGGACAGGGGGTTTGAGCAGTTCTTC	CASSLDRGFEQFF
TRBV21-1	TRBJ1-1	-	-	TGTGCCAGCAGCAAAGGGGAGACACGATCCACTGAAGCTTTCTTT	CASSKGETRSTEAFF
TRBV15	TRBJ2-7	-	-	TGTGCCACCAGCAGAGATCTCGGTTACGAGCAGTACTTC	CATSRDLGYEQYF
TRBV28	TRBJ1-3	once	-	TGTGCCAGCAGTTTTGGGGGGGTCAGAGGAAACACCATATATTTT	CASSFGGVRGNTIYF
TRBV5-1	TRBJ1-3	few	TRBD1	TGCGCCAGCAGCTTGGAAAGGGGGCTCTCTGGAAACACCATATATTTT	CASSLERGLSGNTIYF
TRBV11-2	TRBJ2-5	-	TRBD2	TGTGCCAGCAGCTTCCTAGCGGGGGGTCAAGAGACCCAGTACTTC	CASSFLAGGQETQYF
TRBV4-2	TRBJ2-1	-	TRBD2	TGTGCCAGCAGCCAAGGGGTAGCGGGGGTACCTCAAACCATCTACAATGAGCAGTTCTTC	CASSQGVAGVPQTIYNEQFF
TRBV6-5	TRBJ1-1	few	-	TGTGCCAGCAGTCAGGACGGCGGGGTTACTGAAGCTTTCTTT	CASSQDGGVTEAFF
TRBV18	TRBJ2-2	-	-	TGTGCCAGCTCCACTGCCGGCGGGAACACCGGGGAGCTGTTTTTT	CASSTAGGNTGELFF
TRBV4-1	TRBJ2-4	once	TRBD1	TGCGCCAGCAGCCAAGATGGGGCAGGGGGAGACATTCAGTACTTC	CASSQDGAGGDIQYF
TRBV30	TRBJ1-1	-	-	TGTGCCTGGAGTGTACGACTGGACACTGAAGCTTTCTTT	CAWSVRLDTEAFF
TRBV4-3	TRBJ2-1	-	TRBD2	TGCGCCAGCAGCCAAGGTAGAACGTGGACTAGCGGGAGGGCGCGTGAGCAGTTCTTC	CASSQGRTWTSGRAREQFF
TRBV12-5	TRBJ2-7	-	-	TGTGCTAGTGGTTTGGCGGGGGCCTACGAGCAGTACTTC	CASGLAGAYEQYF
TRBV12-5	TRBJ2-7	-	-	TGTGCTAGTGGGAAGGGGGCCTACGAGCAGTACTTC	CASGKGAYEQYF
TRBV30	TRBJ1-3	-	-	TGTGCCTGGAGTGTACGGAGGAGCTCTGGAAACACCATATATTTT	CAWSVRRSSGNTIYF
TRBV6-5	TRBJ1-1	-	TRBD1	TGTGCCAGCAGAGGGGACAGGGTGAACACTGAAGCTTTCTTT	CASRGDRVNTEAFF
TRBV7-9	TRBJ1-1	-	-	TGTGCCAGCAGCCCGGGTCTGCCGGCCGAAGCTTTCTTT	CASSPGLPAEAFF
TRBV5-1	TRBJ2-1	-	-	TGCGCCAGCAGCTTGCCCAGTCCTCATGAGCAGTTCTTC	CASSLPSPHEQFF
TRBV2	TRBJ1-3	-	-	TGTGCCGCGGGGGGGGACCGCTCTGGAAACACCATATATTTT	CAAGGDRSGNTIYF
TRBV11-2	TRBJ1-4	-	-	TGTGCCAGCAGCTCACAAGCAACTAATGAAAAACTGTTTTTT	CASSSQATNEKLFF
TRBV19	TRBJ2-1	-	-	TGTGCCAGTAGTATTGCACTGACTTCCTACAATGAGCAGTTCTTC	CASSIALTSYNEQFF
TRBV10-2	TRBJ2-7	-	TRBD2	TGCGCCAGCAGTAGATCTAGCGGGGGAGCTTTATTCTACGAGCAGTACTTC	CASSRSSGGALFYEQYF
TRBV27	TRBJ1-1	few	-	TGTGCCAGCAGTACCCCCCAGGGGAGCGCTTTCTTT	CASSTPQGSAFF
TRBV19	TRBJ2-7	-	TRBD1	TGTGCCAGTAGTAGCCGGACAGGGTTGATGTCCTACGAGCAGTACTTC	CASSSRTGLMSYEQYF
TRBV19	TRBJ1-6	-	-	TGTGCCAGTAGTATGGTACAGGCTAATTCACCCCTCCACTTT	CASSMVQANSPLHF
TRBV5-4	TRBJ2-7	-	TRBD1	TGTGCCAGCAGCTTCGGACAGGGGTCGATGGCCTACGAGCAGTACTTC	CASSFGQGSMAYEQYF
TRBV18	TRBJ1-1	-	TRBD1	TGTGCCAGCTCACCAACGACAGGGACCACTGAAGCTTTCTTT	CASSPTTGTTEAFF
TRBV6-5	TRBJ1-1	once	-	TGTGCCAGCAGTTACGGCGGGGCCCCGAACACTGAAGCTTTCTTT	CASSYGGAPNTEAFF
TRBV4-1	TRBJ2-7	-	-	TGCGCCAGCAGCCAAGGCGGAGGGTGGGCCTACGAGCAGTACTTC	CASSQGGGWAYEQYF
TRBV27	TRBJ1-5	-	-	TGTGCCAGCAGGGCCGCAGGTTCAAATCAGCCCCAGCATTTT	CASRAAGSNQPQHF
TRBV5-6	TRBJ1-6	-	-	TGTGCCAGCAGCTTGCAAGGACTAGGTTCACCCCTCCACTTT	CASSLQGLGSPLHF
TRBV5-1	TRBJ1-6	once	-	TGCGCCAGCAGCCGCGACAGAAATTCACCCCTCCACTTT	CASSRDRNSPLHF
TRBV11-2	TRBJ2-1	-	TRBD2	TGTGCCAGCAGCTTCCTACCGAGCGGGACCCACAATGAGCAGTTCTTC	CASSFLPSGTHNEQFF
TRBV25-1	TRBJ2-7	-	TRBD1	TGTGCCAGCAGGGGACAGCCGGCATACGAGCAGTACTTC	CASRGQPAYEQYF
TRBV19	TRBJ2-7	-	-	TGTGCCAGTAGTGGCAGGGGCACCTACGAGCAGTACTTC	CASSGRGTYEQYF
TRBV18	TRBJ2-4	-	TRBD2	TGTGCCAGCTCACCCACTAGCGGCAAAAACATTCAGTACTTC	CASSPTSGKNIQYF
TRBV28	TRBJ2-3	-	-	TGTGCCAGCAGTTCCCCCGGACTAGGGGGAGATACGCAGTATTTT	CASSSPGLGGDTQYF
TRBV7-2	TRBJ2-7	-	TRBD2	TGTGCCAGCAGCTTAGACTCGCGGGAGGCTTCCTACGAGCAGTACTTC	CASSLDSREASYEQYF
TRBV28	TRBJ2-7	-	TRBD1	TGTGCCAGCACCTCGGCCGGGACAGGGGTTAGCGAGCAGTACTTC	CASTSAGTGVSEQYF
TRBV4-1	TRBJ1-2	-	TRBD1	TGCGCCAGCTCAAGGGAGCAAACAGGGGTCTCCCTCTATGGCTACACCTTC	CASSREQTGVSLYGYTF
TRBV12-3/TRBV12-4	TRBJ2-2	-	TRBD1	TGTGCCAGCAGGTCAGGGGGCACCGGGGAGCTGTTTTTT	CASRSGGTGELFF
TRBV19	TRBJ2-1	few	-	TGTGCCAGTAGCCCCAGGGGATTATCCTACAATGAGCAGTTCTTC	CASSPRGLSYNEQFF
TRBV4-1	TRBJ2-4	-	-	TGCGCCAGCAGCCCCGGACAGCCGGGAAGCGAATTTCTAGCCAAAAACATTCAGTACTTC	CASSPGQPGSEFLAKNIQYF
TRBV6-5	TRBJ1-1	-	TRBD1	TGTGCCAGCAGTTCTAGGCCCGGGACAGGGGATGTTGAAGCTTTCTTT	CASSSRPGTGDVEAFF
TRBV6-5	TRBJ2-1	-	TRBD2	TGTGCCAGCAGAAACACCCGGGAGGGTGAGCAGTTCTTC	CASRNTREGEQFF
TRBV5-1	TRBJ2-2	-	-	TGCGCCAGCAGCTTGGAGGCCGGAGGCGGGGAGCTGTTTTTT	CASSLEAGGGELFF
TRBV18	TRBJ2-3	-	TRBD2	TGTGCCAGCTCCCAACTAGCGGGAGGGTCCACAGATACGCAGTATTTT	CASSQLAGGSTDTQYF
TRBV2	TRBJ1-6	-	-	TGTGCCCTCAGAGGTGGCTCCTATAATTCACCCCTCCACTTT	CALRGGSYNSPLHF
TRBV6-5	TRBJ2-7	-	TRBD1	TGTGCCAGCAGTCTGGGACAGGGGAGATCCTACGAGCAGTACTTC	CASSLGQGRSYEQYF
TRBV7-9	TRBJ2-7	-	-	TGTGCCAGCAGCTTTGGCAGGGGAGCCTCCTACGAGCAGTACTTC	CASSFGRGASYEQYF
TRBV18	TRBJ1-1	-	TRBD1	TGTGCCAGCTCACCCGGGACAGCGACTATTGAAGCTTTCTTT	CASSPGTATIEAFF
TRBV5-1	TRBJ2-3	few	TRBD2	TGCGCCAGCAGCGACACGGGAGGAAACACAGATACGCAGTATTTT	CASSDTGGNTDTQYF
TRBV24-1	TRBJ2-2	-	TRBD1	TGTGCCACCAGTGATTGGACAGGGGGCGACACCGGGGAGCTGTTTTTT	CATSDWTGGDTGELFF
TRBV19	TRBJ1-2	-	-	TGTGCCAGTAGTGACTTTAACTATGGCTACACCTTC	CASSDFNYGYTF
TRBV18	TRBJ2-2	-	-	TGTGCCAGCTCACCAACGGCAGGGCACACCGGGGAGCTGTTTTTT	CASSPTAGHTGELFF
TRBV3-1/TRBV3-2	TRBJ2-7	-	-	TGTGCCAGCAGCCCTCGAGGCGGCTACGAGCAGTACTTC	CASSPRGGYEQYF
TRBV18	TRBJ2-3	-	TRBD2	TGTGCCAGCTCACCACGCGGGAGCGGTCGAACAGATACGCAGTATTTT	CASSPRGSGRTDTQYF